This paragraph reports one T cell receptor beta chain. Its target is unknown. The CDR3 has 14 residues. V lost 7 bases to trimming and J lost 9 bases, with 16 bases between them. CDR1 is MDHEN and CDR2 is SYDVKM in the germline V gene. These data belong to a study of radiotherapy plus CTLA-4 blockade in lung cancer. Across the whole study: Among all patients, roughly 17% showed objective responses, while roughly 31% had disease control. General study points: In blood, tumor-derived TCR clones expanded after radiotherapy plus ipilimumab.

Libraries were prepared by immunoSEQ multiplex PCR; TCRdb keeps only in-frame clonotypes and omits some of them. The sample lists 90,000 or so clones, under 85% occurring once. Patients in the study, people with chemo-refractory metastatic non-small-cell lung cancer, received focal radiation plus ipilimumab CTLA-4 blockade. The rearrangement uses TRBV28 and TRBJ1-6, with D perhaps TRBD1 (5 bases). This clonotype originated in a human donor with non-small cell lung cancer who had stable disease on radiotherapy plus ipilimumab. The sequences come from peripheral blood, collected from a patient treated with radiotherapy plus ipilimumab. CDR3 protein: CASIQQVKGSPLHF. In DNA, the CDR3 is TGTGCCAGCATCCAACAGGTTAAGGGTTCACCCCTCCACTTT.